This T cell receptor beta chain derives from a study of shared clonotypes between healthy human individuals. Overall study context: Each donor had three CD4 naive, three CD4 memory, two CD8 naive and one CD8 memory plate.

Clones were read by immunoSEQ multiplex PCR, and TCRdb kept only the in-frame ones, dropping some. The sample shows about 1.5 million clones, around 98% of them seen only once. The study's findings and limits: It was anticipated that sequencing depth would influence how many clonotypes donors shared. It was observed that roughly 4.8% of naive CD4 clonotypes were shared across a few donors.

A CD45RA-negative memory subset and a CD45RA+ naive subset were separated from the CD4+ cells. As for this clone: Its matching antigen is unknown.

The germline V and J ends were trimmed by 0 bases and 2 bases, with 19 bases remaining between them. The germline CDR1 and CDR2 sequences are MGHRA and YSYEKL. The CDR3 contains 18 residues. The sequencing sample was made of naive CD4+ T cells sorted from blood. Subset indicated: CD45RA+ positively selected. The chain links TRBV4-1 to TRBJ1-1; D perhaps matches TRBD1 (6 bases). The sequence was obtained from a young man in good health. CDR3 coding DNA: TGCGCCAGCAGCCAAGATTATTCCGGGACACTAGTCAACACTGAAGCTTTCTTT. Protein sequence: CASSQDYSGTLVNTEAFF.